The 29 T cell receptor beta chains below were found in one sample sequenced in a study of blood T cell repertoires in COVID-19 (dated by TCRdb to about 2020). The method was the immunoSEQ multiplex PCR assay. As stored in TCRdb, this immuneACCESS dataset retains in-frame rearrangements with V and J assigned. A fraction of the clones does not appear; measured against another copy, unresolved V genes explain less than half of the discrepancy, and the remainder lacks a known reason. The sample table records 150,000 or so clones; about 80% of these occur just once. Of the sample, around 28% is held by the ten largest clones. What was sequenced was peripheral blood. The receptors originated from a woman aged 60-70 years with acute or convalescent COVID-19.

The chain couples TRBV24-1 to TRBJ1-1; possible D gene TRBD1, 5 bases. CDR1 is KGHDR, CDR2 SFDVKD, per germline. V was trimmed by 9 bases and J by 5 bases, leaving 18 bases between them. The CDR3 contains 14 residues. The CDR3 sequence is CATYRTASWTEAFF. The CDR3 bases are TGTGCCACCTACAGGACCGCGTCGTGGACTGAAGCTTTCTTT.

This chain uses TRBV7-8 with TRBJ2-5; D perhaps matches TRBD2 (6 bases). The CDR3 has 13 amino acids. V was trimmed by 5 bases and J by 4 bases, leaving 11 bases between them. Germline assignment: CDR1 SGHVS and CDR2 FQNEAQ. The CDR3 nucleotides read TGTGCCAGCAGCCTCGGGGGTGGAGAGACCCAGTACTTC. This encodes CASSLGGGETQYF.

This chain uses TRBV18 with TRBJ2-1; TRBD2 agrees at 9 bases. After removal of 6 bases from V and 7 bases from J, the junction contained 10 bases not matched to a gene. The CDR3 extends over 15 amino acids. Germline CDR1 is KGHSH and CDR2 is LQKENI. The CDR3 DNA reads as TGTGCCAGCTCGAGCAGCGGGGGGCCGTTAAATGAGCAGTTCTTC. Protein: CASSSSGGPLNEQFF.

The chain combines TRBV15 with TRBJ2-7; a weak D match, TRBD1 (5 bases). Germline V gene lookup returns CDR1 LNHNV and CDR2 YYDKDF (reference sequence). The CDR3 has 15 amino acids. V was trimmed by 5 bases and J by 3 bases, leaving 17 bases between them. The CDR3 DNA follows: TGTGCCACCAGCCCTACCAGGGATCTAGGCTACGAGCAGTACTTC. Translating it yields CATSPTRDLGYEQYF.

The chain combines TRBV6-5 with TRBJ2-3, with D maybe TRBD2 (5 bases). The CDR3 runs to 16 residues. In germline, CDR1 is MNHEY, CDR2 SVGAGI. Trimming took off 0 bases at V and 2 bases at J, with 12 bases between the two ends. The CDR3 sequence: CASSYSSDSTTDTQYF. CDR3 nucleotides: TGTGCCAGCAGTTACTCGTCGGACTCTACCACAGATACGCAGTATTTT.

This chain joins TRBV15 and TRBJ2-3; D not certain. Trimming removed 0 bases from V and 2 bases from J, with 9 bases in between. Germline loops: CDR1 LNHNV, CDR2 YYDKDF (reference sequence). This CDR3 is built from 15 residues. The CDR3 DNA follows: TGTGCCACCAGCAGAGATCAGGTTAACACAGATACGCAGTATTTT. The encoded protein is CATSRDQVNTDTQYF.

The chain couples TRBV9 to TRBJ1-3, with D tentatively TRBD1 (6 bases). V was clipped by 5 bases and J by 1 base, with 7 bases between them. This CDR3 region has 13 residues. Germline CDR1 and CDR2: SGDLS and YYNGEE. CDR3 nucleotides: TGTGCCAGCAGTACAGGGTCTGGAAACACCATATATTTT. Translation: CASSTGSGNTIYF. The entire variable domain, with the rest obtained from reference TRBV9 and TRBJ1-3, is as follows: DSGVTQTPKHLITATGQRVTLRCSPRSGDLSVYWYQQSLDQGLQFLIQYYNGEERAKGNILERFSAQQFPDLHSELNLSSLELGDSALYFCASSTGSGNTIYFGEGSWLTVV.

J is TRBJ1-3 and V is TRBV9; TRBD1 might be the D (5 bases). The V end was cut by 3 bases, the J end by 0 bases, with 13 bases between. Germline assignment: CDR1 SGDLS and CDR2 YYNGEE. This CDR3 has 16 residues. This CDR3 reads CASSGDSLSSGNTIYF. The CDR3 nucleotides are TGTGCCAGCAGCGGTGACAGCTTGAGCTCTGGAAACACCATATATTTT.

The chain joins TRBV7-2 to TRBJ2-7; D is possibly TRBD1 (6 bases). The CDR3 runs 14 residues. Germline loops: CDR1 SGHTA, CDR2 FQGNSA. V lost 4 bases and J lost 2, with 12 bases in between. The CDR3 bases are TGTGCCAGCAGCTATGAGACAGGACCCTACGAGCAGTACTTC. It encodes CASSYETGPYEQYF.

This sequence joins TRBV10-3 and TRBJ2-2, with TRBD2 as a possible D gene (5 bases). V was trimmed by 4 bases and J by 2 bases, leaving 14 bases between them. The CDR3 totals 16 residues. CDR1 ENHRY and CDR2 SYGVKD come from the germline V gene. The CDR3 here is CAISGSMDLNTGELFF. The CDR3 coding sequence is TGTGCCATCAGTGGGTCGATGGACTTAAACACCGGGGAGCTGTTTTTT.

The J gene is TRBJ1-6, the V gene TRBV11-1, with D perhaps matching TRBD1 (6 bases). Trimming took off 5 bases at V and 5 bases at J, with 10 bases between the two ends. The CDR3 totals 14 residues. In germline, CDR1 is SGHAT, CDR2 FQDESV (reference sequence). CDR3 in DNA: TGTGCCAGCAGCGCACGGACAGATAATTCACCCCTCCACTTT. Translating it yields CASSARTDNSPLHF.

CDR3 bases: TGTGCCAGCAGCCGACTAGCGGGGGGGCCGGACACCGGGGAGCTGTTTTTT. It encodes CASSRLAGGPDTGELFF. The chain is built from TRBV2 and TRBJ2-2, with 14 bases lining up with TRBD2. Per the germline V gene, CDR1 is SNHLY and CDR2 is FYNNEI. V gave up 6 bases and J gave up 3 bases; unmatched junction bases: 6. CDR3 length: 17 amino acids. Using reference TRBV2 and TRBJ2-2 for the parts outside the CDR3, the full variable domain is EPEVTQTPSHQVTQMGQEVILRCVPISNHLYFYWYRQILGQKVEFLVSFYNNEISEKSEIFDDQFSVERPDGSNFTLKIRSTKLEDSAMYFCASSRLAGGPDTGELFFGEGSRLTVL.

This clone was seen many times. The chain links TRBV19 to TRBJ2-3; the match to TRBD1 covers 8 bases. Germline V CDR1 and CDR2: LNHDA, SQIVND (reference sequence). The CDR3 extends over 15 amino acids. V shed 5 bases, J shed 1 base, and the junction held 5 bases outside the gene matches. CDR3 DNA sequence: TGTGCCAGTAGTCCGAAGGACAGGGGCACAGATACGCAGTATTTT. Translation: CASSPKDRGTDTQYF.

The V and J genes are TRBV3-1 (or the pseudogene TRBV3-2) and TRBJ1-2, with 7 nucleotides matching TRBD1. J lost 4 bases, V lost 4 bases, and 6 bases had no gene match. Germline CDR1 and CDR2: LGHDT and YNNKEL (reference sequence). The CDR3 consists of 14 residues. The CDR3 is CASSPNGQAYGYTF. CDR3 sequence (DNA): TGTGCCAGCAGCCCCAATGGACAGGCCTATGGCTACACCTTC.

The chain couples TRBV2 to TRBJ1-2; no definite D call. CDR1 SNHLY and CDR2 FYNNEI come from the germline V gene. Trimming removed 6 bases from V and 2 bases from J, with 16 bases in between. The CDR3 loop spans 15 amino acids. Here the CDR3 DNA reads TGTGCCAGCAGCGCTCGGCCCGGAGCCAACTATGGCTACACCTTC. Translation: CASSARPGANYGYTF. Combining the CDR3 with reference TRBV2 and TRBJ1-2 gives the whole variable domain EPEVTQTPSHQVTQMGQEVILRCVPISNHLYFYWYRQILGQKVEFLVSFYNNEISEKSEIFDDQFSVERPDGSNFTLKIRSTKLEDSAMYFCASSARPGANYGYTFGSGTRLTVV.

This rearrangement joins TRBV20-1 to TRBJ2-1; no firm D call. The V gene lost 6 bases and the J gene lost 3 bases, with 6 bases spanning the gap. The CDR3 has 11 amino acids. The germline CDR1 and CDR2 sequences are DFQATT and SNEGSKA (reference sequence). The CDR3 nucleotides are TGCAGTGCCCCCTTCTACAATGAGCAGTTCTTC. It yields the protein CSAPFYNEQFF.

The genes are TRBV18 and TRBJ2-7, with D maybe TRBD2 (7 bases). The CDR3 contains 12 residues. Germline V gene data show CDR1 as KGHSH and CDR2 as LQKENI. Trimming left V 6 bases short and J 6 bases short, with 12 bases between. The CDR3 DNA reads as TGTGCCAGCTCCCGAGGGGGGGGCGAGCAGTACTTC. Translated, it gives CASSRGGGEQYF.

The chain is built from TRBV6-5 and TRBJ2-1; 8 positions match TRBD1. The CDR3 covers 14 residues. Germline V lookup: CDR1 MNHEY, CDR2 SVGAGI. The V gene end was trimmed by 3 bases and the J gene end by 7 bases; junction bases not matched to a gene: 5. CDR3 region: CASSYTGGRNEQFF. In DNA, the CDR3 is TGTGCCAGCAGTTATACAGGGGGAAGAAATGAGCAGTTCTTC.

The chain employs TRBV19 and TRBJ1-2; possible D gene TRBD1, 6 bases. This CDR3 contains 14 residues. Deletions cut 7 bases from V and 4 bases from J, with 16 bases between. Germline CDR1 is LNHDA and CDR2 is SQIVND (reference sequence). This chain's CDR3 is CASTPIQGAYGYTF. The DNA for the CDR3 is TGTGCCAGTACCCCAATACAGGGCGCCTATGGCTACACCTTC.

The chain carries TRBV6-5 and TRBJ1-6; D may be TRBD1 (5 bases). This CDR3 has 15 amino acids. The germline gives CDR1 MNHEY, CDR2 SVGAGI. Trimming removed 6 bases at V and 8 bases at J, with 17 bases between. Written as DNA, the CDR3 is TGTGCCAGCAGCGAGGGAGGGGCGGCGTATTCACCCCTCCACTTT. This translates into CASSEGGAAYSPLHF.

The V call is TRBV5-1, the J call TRBJ1-1, with D tentatively TRBD1 (6 bases). V lost 2 bases and J 6 bases, leaving 17 bases between the germline ends. CDR3 size: 15 residues. Per the germline V gene, CDR1 is SGHRS and CDR2 is YFSETQ. CDR3 DNA: TGCGCCAGCAGCTTCCTCCGGGACACCCGGGCTGAAGCTTTCTTT. Translated: CASSFLRDTRAEAFF.

The rearrangement links TRBV23-1 to TRBJ1-3, with D maybe TRBD1 (5 bases). TRBV23-1 is filed as an ORF, its function uncertain. Trimming stripped 0 bases from V and 0 bases from J, with 12 bases between. The CDR3 runs 17 residues. CDR3 protein: CASSQSGDSNSGNTIYF. The CDR3 DNA sequence: TGCGCCAGCAGTCAATCGGGGGACTCTAACTCTGGAAACACCATATATTTT.

The rearrangement joins TRBV28 to TRBJ1-2; 12 bases line up with TRBD1. The germline CDR1 and CDR2 sequences are MDHEN and SYDVKM. The CDR3 contains 16 residues. Trimming cost V 5 bases and J 8 bases; bases outside gene matches: 12. The CDR3 coding sequence is TGTGCCAGCAGTCAAGGGGCGGGACAGGGGGCGCACGGCTACACCTTC. This translates into CASSQGAGQGAHGYTF.

J is TRBJ2-4 and V is TRBV9; a weak D match, TRBD1 (5 bases). Trimming shortened V by 3 bases and J by 5 bases, and 9 bases separated the two germline ends. From germline, CDR1 is SGDLS and CDR2 YYNGEE. The CDR3 is made up of 13 amino acids. CDR3 amino acids: CASSAGFQNIQYF. The CDR3 bases are TGTGCCAGCAGCGCAGGGTTCCAAAACATTCAGTACTTC.

The chain has TRBV18 and TRBJ2-1, with TRBD1 matching over 8 bases. The CDR3 totals 14 residues. Germline V gene sequence: CDR1 KGHSH, CDR2 LQKENI. Losses at the gene ends were 3 bases for V and 5 bases for J; bases not matched to a gene: 3. The CDR3 coding sequence is TGTGCCAGCTCACCGGACAGGGTGAACAATGAGCAGTTCTTC. Amino acids: CASSPDRVNNEQFF.

The chain couples TRBV7-8 to TRBJ2-5, with 11 nucleotides matching TRBD1. Germline V gene lookup returns CDR1 SGHVS and CDR2 FQNEAQ. The junction had 18 bases not matched to a gene; V was cut back by 0 bases and J by 6 bases. The CDR3 is made up of 20 amino acids. The CDR3 sequence is CASSLAWTGSDRGREKTQYF. CDR3 sequence (DNA): TGTGCCAGCAGCTTAGCTTGGACTGGCTCGGACAGGGGGCGCGAGAAGACCCAGTACTTC.

The genes are TRBV7-3 and TRBJ2-3; 10 nucleotides match TRBD2. Germline loops: CDR1 SGHTA, CDR2 FQGTGA. The length of the CDR3 is 16 residues. With V trimmed by 2 bases and J by 5 bases, 7 bases remained unmatched. The CDR3 DNA follows: TGTGCCAGCAGCTTACCGAGCGGGGGGGCCTTAGATACGCAGTATTTT. This translates into CASSLPSGGALDTQYF.

The sample holds one count of this clone. This sequence joins TRBV10-3 and TRBJ1-4; 9 bases are a match to TRBD1. The CDR3 covers 14 residues. Trimming at V came to 8 bases and at J to 8 bases, leaving 9 bases not matched to a gene. Germline V lookup: CDR1 ENHRY, CDR2 SYGVKD. The CDR3, as DNA: TGTGCCATCTCGGGACAGGGAGAGAGAGAAAAACTGTTTTTT. It is translated as CAISGQGEREKLFF.

This clone occurred once. The same CDR3 also results from other DNA sequences found in this sample. The J gene is TRBJ1-2, the V gene TRBV7-8; D possibly corresponds to TRBD1 (5 bases). The CDR3 loop spans 13 amino acids. Per the germline V gene, CDR1 is SGHVS and CDR2 is FQNEAQ. Trimming took 6 bases from V and 11 from J, leaving 19 bases between them. The CDR3 spells CASRPGAGRGYTF. As DNA, the CDR3 is TGTGCCAGCAGACCCGGGGCCGGGCGGGGATACACCTTC.